Presented here are 22 T cell receptor beta chains from one specimen sequenced in a study of T cell repertoires in cytomegalovirus infection. TCRdb reanalysed the reads using MiXCR and keeps one entry per CDR3 protein. Of roughly 990,000 distinct CDR3 sequences listed, roughly a third were seen once; the top ten hold 13%. Their target antigens are unknown. The source was cultured CD8+ T cells from PBMCs, collected from culture after CMV antigen stimulation. These receptors were taken from a human donor in good health (CMV status not recorded). Some clones in this sample may be carry-over from other donors' samples.

This clonotype was counted only a few times. The V and J genes are TRBV7-9 and TRBJ2-4; 7 nucleotides agree with TRBD1. The germline V gene encodes CDR1 SEHNR and CDR2 FQNEAQ (reference sequence). The CDR3 has 16 amino acids. V dropped 5 bases and J dropped 2; count of bases not matched to a gene: 9. In nucleotides, the CDR3 is TGTGCCAGCAGCGAGCGACAGGGTGGGACCAAAAACATTCAGTACTTC. Protein product: CASSERQGGTKNIQYF.

The chain has TRBV4-1 and TRBJ1-2; 7 bases are a match to TRBD1. The germline V gene encodes CDR1 MGHRA and CDR2 YSYEKL. This CDR3 is 15 amino acids long. V gave up 1 base and J gave up 5 bases; unmatched junction bases: 7. The CDR3 sequence is CASSQVSGTEYGYTF. CDR3 nucleotide sequence: TGCGCCAGCAGCCAAGTGTCCGGGACAGAATATGGCTACACCTTC.

J is TRBJ2-5 and V is TRBV7-9, with TRBD1 matching over 7 bases. The CDR3 totals 17 residues. With 5 bases clipped from V and 7 bases from J, the junction kept 19 bases outside the gene matches. Germline-derived CDR1 and CDR2 are SEHNR and FQNEAQ (reference sequence). This CDR3 reads CASSQGVGGPPEATQYF. CDR3 bases: TGTGCCAGCAGCCAGGGGGTTGGGGGACCCCCTGAAGCGACCCAGTACTTC.

This clonotype has ten or more counts. This chain joins TRBV7-6 and TRBJ2-3; 8 nucleotides line up with TRBD1. Germline-derived CDR1 and CDR2 are SGHVS and FNYEAQ. J was trimmed by 0 bases and V by 3 bases; bases with no gene match: 2. The CDR3 covers 15 residues. The CDR3 DNA follows: TGTGCCAGCAGCTTCACAGGGGGGAGCACAGATACGCAGTATTTT. This codes for CASSFTGGSTDTQYF.

This clonotype was seen only a few times. V and J are TRBV11-2 and TRBJ2-7; no firm D call. The ends were cut back, 0 bases at V and 1 base at J, with 13 bases in the middle. The germline gives CDR1 SGHAT, CDR2 FQNNGV. There are 16 residues in the CDR3. This CDR3 reads CASSLEMGSGSYEQYF. For the CDR3, the DNA is TGTGCCAGCAGCTTAGAGATGGGATCCGGGTCCTACGAGCAGTACTTC.

In this sample, this clonotype turned up a few times. The chain uses TRBV7-9 and TRBJ2-7; either TRBD1 or TRBD2 may fit D (5 bases each). There are 15 residues in the CDR3. From germline, CDR1 is SEHNR and CDR2 FQNEAQ (reference sequence). The ends were cut back, 1 base at V and 2 bases at J, with 12 bases in the middle. The DNA of the CDR3 is TGTGCCAGCAGCTTAGTGCCGGGGCCGCCCTACGAGCAGTACTTC. Translated, it gives CASSLVPGPPYEQYF.

The rearrangement joins TRBV27 to TRBJ2-6, with D hard to call. Germline V gene sequence: CDR1 MNHEY, CDR2 SMNVEV (reference sequence). Trimming pared 5 bases from V and 0 bases from J, leaving 11 bases between. The CDR3 loop spans 16 amino acids. CDR3 loop: CASSIPHGSGANVLTF. CDR3 bases: TGTGCCAGCAGTATACCACACGGCTCTGGGGCCAACGTCCTGACTTTC.

The chain has TRBV6-5 and TRBJ2-2; D uncertain. CDR1 is MNHEY, CDR2 SVGAGI, per germline. The CDR3 totals 16 residues. With 4 bases removed from V and 4 bases from J, the gap between germline ends came to 16 bases. In DNA form, the CDR3 reads TGTGCCAGCAGTTTTGACGCCCGCGCAAGCACCGGGGAGCTGTTTTTT. Amino acids: CASSFDARASTGELFF.

J is TRBJ2-7 and V is TRBV12-3 or TRBV12-4; D perhaps matches TRBD2 (6 bases). This CDR3 has 13 residues. V dropped 3 bases and J dropped 5 bases, with 11 bases sitting between them. The CDR3 spells CASSFRGFDEQYF. The DNA of the CDR3 is TGTGCCAGCAGTTTTCGGGGGTTCGACGAGCAGTACTTC.

This clonotype was observed many times. In nucleotides, the CDR3 is TGTGCCAGCAGCCCTAGCGCGTTCCTGGGACAGACCCAAGAGACCCAGTACTTC. It specifies CASSPSAFLGQTQETQYF. This rearrangement joins TRBV7-8 to TRBJ2-5; D perhaps matches TRBD1 (7 bases). Germline CDR1 SGHVS, CDR2 FQNEAQ. The CDR3 is made up of 18 amino acids. V lost 5 bases and J 1 base, leaving 23 bases between the germline ends.

This clonotype was found a few times. The chain employs TRBV19 and TRBJ1-6; TRBD1 matches 9 bases. The CDR3 spans 15 residues. Germline values: CDR1 LNHDA, CDR2 SQIVND (reference sequence). Trimming took 5 bases from V and 5 from J; bases not matched to a gene: 4. DNA for the CDR3: TGTGCCAGTAGTCCGACAGGGGGAAATAATTCACCCCTCCACTTT. It specifies CASSPTGGNNSPLHF. Full variable domain (remainder filled in from reference TRBV19 and TRBJ1-6): DGGITQSPKYLFRKEGQNVTLSCEQNLNHDAMYWYRQDPGQGLRLIYYSQIVNDFQKGDIAEGYSVSREKKESFPLTVTSAQKNPTAFYLCASSPTGGNNSPLHFGNGTRLTVT.

V is TRBV6-5 and J is TRBJ2-2; D may be TRBD1 or TRBD2 (7 bases each). Trimming removed 0 bases from V and 6 bases from J, with 11 bases in between. The CDR3 runs to 15 residues. CDR1 and CDR2 (germline): MNHEY, SVGAGI. The CDR3 DNA reads TGTGCCAGCAGTTACTCGCAGGGGGGGGCCGGGGAGCTGTTTTTT. It specifies CASSYSQGGAGELFF.

This clonotype was seen many times. V usage is TRBV27 and J usage is TRBJ2-1; the D gene could be TRBD1 or TRBD2 (6 bases each). V gave up 2 bases and J gave up 4 bases, with 12 bases separating them. The CDR3 is 15 residues long. Germline loops: CDR1 MNHEY, CDR2 SMNVEV (reference sequence). The CDR3 loop is CASSLVGGLYNEQFF. The CDR3 DNA sequence: TGTGCCAGCAGTTTAGTGGGGGGCCTTTACAATGAGCAGTTCTTC.

The chain is built from TRBV6-2 or TRBV6-3 and TRBJ1-1; 8 bases align to TRBD1. The CDR3 totals 15 residues. In germline, CDR1 is MNHEY, CDR2 SVGEGT. The V segment lost 9 bases and the J segment 1 base; nucleotides outside the gene matches: 10. The CDR3 DNA reads TGTGCCAGTACACAGGGGGTTTATCGGAACACTGAAGCTTTCTTT. Its protein is CASTQGVYRNTEAFF.

The DNA for the CDR3 is TGCGCCAGCAGCTGGATCTTAGGGGACAGGACCTACGAGCAGTACTTC. Encoded protein: CASSWILGDRTYEQYF. The rearrangement links TRBV5-1 to TRBJ2-7, with TRBD1 identical over 8 bases. Trimming at V came to 3 bases and at J to 2 bases, leaving 10 bases not matched to a gene. Germline V lookup: CDR1 SGHRS, CDR2 YFSETQ. The CDR3 is 16 amino acids.

This sequence joins TRBV6-8 and TRBJ2-5; weak D call: TRBD2 (5 bases). V lost 3 bases to trimming and J lost 4 bases, with 12 bases between them. Germline CDR1 is MNHGY and CDR2 is SAAAGT. This CDR3 comprises 14 residues. CDR3: CASSYLPGGETQYF. CDR3 nucleotides: TGTGCCAGCAGTTATCTCCCTGGAGGAGAGACCCAGTACTTC.

The chain combines TRBV6-1 with TRBJ1-1; D is unresolved. The CDR3 totals 12 residues. The ends were cut back, 8 bases at V and 5 bases at J, with 12 bases in the middle. Looked up from germline, CDR1 is MNHNS and CDR2 is SASEGT. The CDR3 reads CASDGQLTEAFF. The CDR3 DNA follows: TGTGCCAGCGACGGGCAATTAACTGAAGCTTTCTTT.

This clonotype came up a few times. The chain carries TRBV15 and TRBJ1-6; tentative D call: TRBD1 (5 bases). V lost 1 base and J lost 10, with 14 bases in between. The CDR3 is 15 residues long. Germline V gives CDR1 LNHNV, CDR2 YYDKDF (reference sequence). CDR3 region: CATSRGWQGRSPLHF. DNA for the CDR3: TGTGCCACCAGCAGAGGGTGGCAGGGAAGGTCACCCCTCCACTTT.

The genes are TRBV18 and TRBJ1-4, with D uncertain. CDR1 KGHSH and CDR2 LQKENI come from the germline V gene. Trimming cost V 4 bases and J 8 bases, with 11 bases left between them. This CDR3 spans 13 amino acids. This chain's CDR3 is CASSQALREKLFF. The CDR3 nucleotides read TGTGCCAGCTCACAGGCCCTACGAGAAAAACTGTTTTTT. Full variable domain (rest looked up from reference TRBV18 and TRBJ1-4): NAGVMQNPRHLVRRRGQEARLRCSPMKGHSHVYWYRQLPEEGLKFMVYLQKENIIDESGMPKERFSAEFPKEGPSILRIQQVVRGDSAAYFCASSQALREKLFFGSGTQLSVL.

The chain is built from TRBV5-6 and TRBJ2-2; 10 nucleotides align to TRBD1. The CDR3 sequence is 16 residues long. CDR1 SGHDT and CDR2 YYEEEE come from the germline V gene. V shed 2 bases, J shed 5 bases, and the junction held 6 bases outside the gene matches. Written as DNA, the CDR3 is TGTGCCAGCAGCTTACCGGGACAGGGGAGGACCGGGGAGCTGTTTTTT. It yields the protein CASSLPGQGRTGELFF.

The chain combines TRBV5-1 with TRBJ2-5; a weak D match, TRBD1 (6 bases). The CDR3 extends over 15 amino acids. Germline CDR1 and CDR2: SGHRS and YFSETQ. Trimming pared 7 bases from V and 5 bases from J, leaving 21 bases between. CDR3 coding DNA: TGCGCCAGCTCCCCGGGACAACAGGCTTGGGAGACCCAGTACTTC. Encoded protein: CASSPGQQAWETQYF.

This clonotype was seen ten or more times. The chain has TRBV20-1 and TRBJ1-6, with 9 bases fitting TRBD1. The CDR3 length is 16 residues. V trimming: 0 bases; J trimming: 6 bases; junction bases outside the gene matches: 6. Per the germline V gene, CDR1 is DFQATT and CDR2 is SNEGSKA (reference sequence). The CDR3 loop is CSARDNRGRANSPLHF. CDR3 sequence (DNA): TGCAGTGCTAGAGATAACAGGGGGCGCGCTAATTCACCCCTCCACTTT.